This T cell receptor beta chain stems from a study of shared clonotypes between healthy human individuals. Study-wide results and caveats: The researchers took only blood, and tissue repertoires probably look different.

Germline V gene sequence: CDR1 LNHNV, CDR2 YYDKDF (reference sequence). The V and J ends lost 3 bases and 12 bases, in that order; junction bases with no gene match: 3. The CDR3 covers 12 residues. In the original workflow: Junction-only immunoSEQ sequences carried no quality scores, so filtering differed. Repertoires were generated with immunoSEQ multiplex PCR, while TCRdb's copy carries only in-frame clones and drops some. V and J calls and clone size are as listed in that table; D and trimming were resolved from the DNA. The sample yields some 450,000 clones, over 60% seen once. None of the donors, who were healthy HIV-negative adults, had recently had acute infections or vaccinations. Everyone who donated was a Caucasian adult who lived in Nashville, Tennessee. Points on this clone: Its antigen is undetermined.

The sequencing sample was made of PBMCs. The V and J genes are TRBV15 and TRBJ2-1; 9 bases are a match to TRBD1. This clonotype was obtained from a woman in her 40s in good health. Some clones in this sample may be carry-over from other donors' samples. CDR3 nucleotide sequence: TGTGCCACCAGCAGGATGGGACAGGGGCAGTTCTTC. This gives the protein CATSRMGQGQFF.